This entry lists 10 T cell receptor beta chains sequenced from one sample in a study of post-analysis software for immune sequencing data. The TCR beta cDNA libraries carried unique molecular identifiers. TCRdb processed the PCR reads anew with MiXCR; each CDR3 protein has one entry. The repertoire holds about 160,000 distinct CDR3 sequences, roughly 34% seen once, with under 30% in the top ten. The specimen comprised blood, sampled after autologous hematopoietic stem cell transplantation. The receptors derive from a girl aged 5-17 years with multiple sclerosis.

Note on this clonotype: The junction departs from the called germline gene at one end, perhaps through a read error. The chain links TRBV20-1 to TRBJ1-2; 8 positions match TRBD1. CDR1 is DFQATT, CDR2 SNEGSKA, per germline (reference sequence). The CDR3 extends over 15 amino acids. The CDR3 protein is CSARDNDRGSYSYTF. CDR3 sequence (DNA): TGCAGTGCTAGAGATAACGACAGGGGCAGCTATAGCTACACCTTC.

This CDR3 is CASSQEAGGPSYEQYF. The CDR3 DNA is TGTGCCAGCAGCCAGGAAGCGGGAGGGCCCTCCTACGAGCAGTACTTC. The chain recombines TRBV9 with TRBJ2-7; TRBD2 aligns across 10 bases. From germline, CDR1 is SGDLS and CDR2 YYNGEE. The CDR3 has 16 residues. Unmatched junction bases numbered 7, after V lost 4 bases and J lost 0 bases. Based on the CDR3 plus reference TRBV9 and TRBJ2-7, the full variable domain is DSGVTQTPKHLITATGQRVTLRCSPRSGDLSVYWYQQSLDQGLQFLIQYYNGEERAKGNILERFSAQQFPDLHSELNLSSLELGDSALYFCASSQEAGGPSYEQYFGPGTRLTVT.

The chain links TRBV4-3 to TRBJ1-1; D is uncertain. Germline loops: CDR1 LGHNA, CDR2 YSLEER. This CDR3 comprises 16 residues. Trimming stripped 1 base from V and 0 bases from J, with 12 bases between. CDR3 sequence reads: CASSQGEGTMNTEAFF. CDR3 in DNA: TGCGCCAGCAGCCAAGGAGAGGGCACGATGAACACTGAAGCTTTCTTT.

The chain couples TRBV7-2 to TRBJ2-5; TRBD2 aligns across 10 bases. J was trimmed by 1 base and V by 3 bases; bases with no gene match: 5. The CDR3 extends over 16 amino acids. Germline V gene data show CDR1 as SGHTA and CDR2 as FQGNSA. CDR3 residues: CASSFGLAEIQETQYF. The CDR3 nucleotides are TGTGCCAGCAGCTTTGGACTAGCGGAAATCCAAGAGACCCAGTACTTC.

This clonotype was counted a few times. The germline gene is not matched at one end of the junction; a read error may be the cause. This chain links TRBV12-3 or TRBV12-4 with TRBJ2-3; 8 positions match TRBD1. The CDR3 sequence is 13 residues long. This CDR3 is CATGGYSTDAQYF. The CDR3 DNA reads TGTGCCACAGGGGGCTATAGCACAGATGCGCAGTATTTT.

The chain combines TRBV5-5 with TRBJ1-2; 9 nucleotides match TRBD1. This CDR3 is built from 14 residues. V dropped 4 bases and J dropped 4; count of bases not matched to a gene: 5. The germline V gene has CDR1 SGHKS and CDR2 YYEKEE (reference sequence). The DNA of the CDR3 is TGTGCCAGCAGCCCGGACAGGGGAGGCTATGGCTACACCTTC. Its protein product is CASSPDRGGYGYTF. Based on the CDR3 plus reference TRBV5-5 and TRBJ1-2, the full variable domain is DAGVTQSPTHLIKTRGQQVTLRCSPISGHKSVSWYQQVLGQGPQFIFQYYEKEERGRGNFPDRFSARQFPNYSSELNVNALLLGDSALYLCASSPDRGGYGYTFGSGTRLTVV.

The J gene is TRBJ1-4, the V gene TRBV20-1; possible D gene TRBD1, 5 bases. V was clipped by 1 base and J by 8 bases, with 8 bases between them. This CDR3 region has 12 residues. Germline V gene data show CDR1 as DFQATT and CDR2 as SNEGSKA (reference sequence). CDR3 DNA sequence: TGCAGTGCTAGAGTGACAGTCGAAAAACTGTTTTTT. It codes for CSARVTVEKLFF.

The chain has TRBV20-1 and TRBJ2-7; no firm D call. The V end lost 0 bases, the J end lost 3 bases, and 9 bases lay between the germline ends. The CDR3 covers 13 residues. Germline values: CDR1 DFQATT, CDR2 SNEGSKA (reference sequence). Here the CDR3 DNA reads TGCAGTGCTAGAGAATCGCGGCGCTACGAGCAGTACTTC. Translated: CSARESRRYEQYF.

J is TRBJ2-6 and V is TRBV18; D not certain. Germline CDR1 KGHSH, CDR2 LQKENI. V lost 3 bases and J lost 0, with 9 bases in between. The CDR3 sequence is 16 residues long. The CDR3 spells CASSPDVRSGANVLTF. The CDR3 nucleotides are TGTGCCAGCTCACCGGACGTCCGCTCTGGGGCCAACGTCCTGACTTTC.

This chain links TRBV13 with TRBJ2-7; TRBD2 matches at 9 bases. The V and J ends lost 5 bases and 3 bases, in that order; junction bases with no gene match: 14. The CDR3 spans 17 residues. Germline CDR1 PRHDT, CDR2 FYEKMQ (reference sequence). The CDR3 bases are TGTGCCAGCAGCGGTAAGATCCGGCGGACTAGCGTCTACGAGCAGTACTTC. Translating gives CASSGKIRRTSVYEQYF.